These 5 T cell receptor beta chains originate from one sample sequenced in a study of blood T cell repertoires in COVID-19. The assay was immunoSEQ multiplex PCR, and TCRdb's table has in-frame clones only and misses some. The sample has 90,000 to 140,000 clones, roughly 81% seen once. What was sequenced was peripheral blood. These receptor sequences come from a woman in her 70s with acute or convalescent COVID-19.

The chain recombines TRBV28 with TRBJ1-1; possible D gene TRBD1, 5 bases. Germline CDR1 is MDHEN and CDR2 is SYDVKM. V was trimmed by 7 bases and J by 0 bases, leaving 12 bases between them. The CDR3 is 14 amino acids. CDR3 DNA sequence: TGTGCCAGCACCCGACAGTCGATGAACACTGAAGCTTTCTTT. Protein sequence: CASTRQSMNTEAFF.

Turning to this clone: This CDR3 is also generated by other DNA sequences in the sample. J is TRBJ2-2 and V is TRBV19; 11 positions agree with TRBD2. With V trimmed by 1 base and J by 4 bases, 5 bases remained unmatched. The CDR3 is 17 amino acids. Germline V gene data show CDR1 as LNHDA and CDR2 as SQIVND (reference sequence). The CDR3 sequence is CASSIGGLAGGTGELFF. The CDR3 coding sequence is TGTGCCAGTAGTATAGGAGGGCTAGCGGGAGGCACCGGGGAGCTGTTTTTT.

With regard to this clone: At one of its ends the junction is not consistent with the germline gene, which may arise from a read error. The chain employs TRBV5-1 and TRBJ1-2, with 8 bases identical to TRBD1. The CDR3 length is 12 residues. The germline gives CDR1 SGHRS, CDR2 YFSETQ. As DNA, the CDR3 is TGCGCCAGCAGCTGGGACAGGCTCCTGCTTGTCTTC. Protein product: CASSWDRLLLVF.

The rearrangement links TRBV6-5 to TRBJ1-3; D is perhaps TRBD1 (6 bases). V lost 6 bases to trimming and J lost 5 bases, with 14 bases between them. The CDR3 is 14 residues long. Germline CDR1 MNHEY, CDR2 SVGAGI. The CDR3 loop reads CASSSGVGRNTIYF. Written as DNA, the CDR3 is TGTGCCAGCAGCTCAGGGGTTGGTAGAAACACCATATATTTT.

This chain joins TRBV28 and TRBJ2-2, with a possible D match to TRBD1 (6 bases). Germline CDR1 reads MDHEN; CDR2 reads SYDVKM. The CDR3 contains 16 residues. V was cut by 4 bases and J by 1 base, with 13 bases left in between. The CDR3: CASSSRGRGNTGELFF. CDR3 sequence (DNA): TGTGCCAGCAGTTCTAGGGGCAGGGGGAACACCGGGGAGCTGTTTTTT.